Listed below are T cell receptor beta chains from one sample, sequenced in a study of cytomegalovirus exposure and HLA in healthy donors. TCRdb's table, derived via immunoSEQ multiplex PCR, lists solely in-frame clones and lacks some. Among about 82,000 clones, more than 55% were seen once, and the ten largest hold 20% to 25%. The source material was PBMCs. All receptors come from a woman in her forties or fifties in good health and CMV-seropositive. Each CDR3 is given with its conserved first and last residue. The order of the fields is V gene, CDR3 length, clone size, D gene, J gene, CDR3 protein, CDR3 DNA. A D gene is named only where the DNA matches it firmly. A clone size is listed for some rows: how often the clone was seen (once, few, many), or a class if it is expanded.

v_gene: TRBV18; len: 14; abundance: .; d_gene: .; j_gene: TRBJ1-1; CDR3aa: CASSRDTRSYEAFF; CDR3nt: TGTGCCAGCTCACGGGACACCCGCTCGTATGAAGCTTTCTTT
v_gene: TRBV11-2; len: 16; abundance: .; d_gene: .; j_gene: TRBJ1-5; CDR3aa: CASSLGGGGSNQPQHF; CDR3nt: TGTGCCAGCAGCTTAGGGGGAGGGGGAAGCAATCAGCCCCAGCATTTT
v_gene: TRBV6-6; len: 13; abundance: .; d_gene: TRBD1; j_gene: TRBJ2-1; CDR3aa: CASGGTGGNEQFF; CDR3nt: TGTGCCAGCGGTGGGACAGGGGGCAATGAGCAGTTCTTC
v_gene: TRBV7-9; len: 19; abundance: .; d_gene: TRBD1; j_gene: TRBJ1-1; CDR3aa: CASSFIGGRTGGDGIEAFF; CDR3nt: TGTGCCAGCAGCTTTATCGGGGGCAGGACAGGGGGCGACGGGATTGAAGCTTTCTTT
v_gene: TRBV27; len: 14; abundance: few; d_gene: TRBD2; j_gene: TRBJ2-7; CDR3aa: CASSLAGGRYEQYF; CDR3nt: TGTGCCAGCAGTTTGGCGGGGGGTCGCTACGAGCAGTACTTC
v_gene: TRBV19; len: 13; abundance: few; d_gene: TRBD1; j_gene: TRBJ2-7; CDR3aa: CASGDRGNYEQYF; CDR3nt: TGTGCCAGTGGGGACAGGGGGAACTACGAGCAGTACTTC
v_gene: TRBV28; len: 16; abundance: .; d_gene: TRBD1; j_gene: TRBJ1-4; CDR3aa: CASSRIQGGNNEKLFF; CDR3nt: TGTGCCAGCAGTCGTATACAGGGGGGGAATAATGAAAAACTGTTTTTT
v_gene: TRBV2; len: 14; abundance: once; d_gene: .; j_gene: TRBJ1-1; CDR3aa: CASSPQGLNTEAFF; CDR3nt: TGTGCCAGCAGTCCACAGGGTTTGAACACTGAAGCTTTCTTT
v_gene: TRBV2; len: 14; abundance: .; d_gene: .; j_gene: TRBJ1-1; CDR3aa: CASTRDNMNTEAFF; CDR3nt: TGTGCCAGCACCAGGGACAACATGAACACTGAAGCTTTCTTT
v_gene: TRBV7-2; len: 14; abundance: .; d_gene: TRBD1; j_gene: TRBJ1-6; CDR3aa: CASTVGQGRSPLHF; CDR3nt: TGTGCCAGCACCGTAGGACAGGGGAGGTCACCCCTCCACTTT
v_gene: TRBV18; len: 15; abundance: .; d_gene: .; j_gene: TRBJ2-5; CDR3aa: CASSPGLGNQETQYF; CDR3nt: TGTGCCAGCTCACCGGGACTGGGAAACCAAGAGACCCAGTACTTC
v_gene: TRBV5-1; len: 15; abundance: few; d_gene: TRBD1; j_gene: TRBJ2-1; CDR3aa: CASSLSGQGDNEQFF; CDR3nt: TGCGCCAGCAGCTTATCGGGACAGGGGGATAATGAGCAGTTCTTC
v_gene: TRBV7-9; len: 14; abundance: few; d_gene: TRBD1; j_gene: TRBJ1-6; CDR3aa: CASRTQGPGSPLHF; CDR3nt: TGTGCCAGCAGGACACAGGGGCCGGGTTCACCCCTCCACTTT
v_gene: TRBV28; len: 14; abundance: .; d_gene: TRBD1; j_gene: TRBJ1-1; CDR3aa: CASSLWGDSSEAFF; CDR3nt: TGTGCCAGCAGTTTATGGGGGGACAGTAGTGAAGCTTTCTTT
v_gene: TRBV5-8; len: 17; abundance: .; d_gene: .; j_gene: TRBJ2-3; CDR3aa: CASSLKMVGAYTDTQYF; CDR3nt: TGTGCCAGCAGCTTGAAGATGGTGGGGGCTTACACAGATACGCAGTATTTT
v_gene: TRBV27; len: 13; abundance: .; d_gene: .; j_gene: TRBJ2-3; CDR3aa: CASSYQGTDTQYF; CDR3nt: TGTGCCAGCAGTTACCAGGGGACAGATACGCAGTATTTT
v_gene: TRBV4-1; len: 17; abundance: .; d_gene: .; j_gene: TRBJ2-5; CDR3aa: CASSQDPAGALEETQYF; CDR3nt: TGCGCCAGCAGCCAAGATCCGGCGGGCGCCTTGGAAGAGACCCAGTACTTC
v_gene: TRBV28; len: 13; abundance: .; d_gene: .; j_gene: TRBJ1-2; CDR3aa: CASSLEGFYGYTF; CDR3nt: TGTGCCAGCAGTTTAGAGGGCTTCTATGGCTACACCTTC
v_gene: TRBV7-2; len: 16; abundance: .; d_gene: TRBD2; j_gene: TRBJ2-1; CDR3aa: CASSRSSGSSYNEQFF; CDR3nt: TGTGCCAGCAGTAGGTCTAGCGGGAGCTCCTACAATGAGCAGTTCTTC
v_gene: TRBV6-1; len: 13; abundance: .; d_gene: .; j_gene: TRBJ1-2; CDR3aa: CASSDRGLYGYTF; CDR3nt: TGTGCCAGCAGTGATAGGGGACTCTATGGCTACACCTTC
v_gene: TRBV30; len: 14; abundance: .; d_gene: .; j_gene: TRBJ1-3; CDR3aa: CAWGSGASGNTIYF; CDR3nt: TGTGCCTGGGGCAGTGGGGCCTCTGGAAACACCATATATTTT
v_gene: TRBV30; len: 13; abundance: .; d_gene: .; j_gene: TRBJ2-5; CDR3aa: CAWSEGVRETQYF; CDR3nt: TGTGCCTGGAGCGAAGGGGTTCGGGAGACCCAGTACTTC
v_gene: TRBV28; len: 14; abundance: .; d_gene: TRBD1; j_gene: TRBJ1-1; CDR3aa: CASSQTGLKAEAFF; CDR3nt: TGTGCCAGCAGCCAGACAGGGTTAAAGGCTGAAGCTTTCTTT
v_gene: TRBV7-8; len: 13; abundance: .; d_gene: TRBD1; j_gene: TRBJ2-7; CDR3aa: CASSPDRAHEQYF; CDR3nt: TGTGCCAGCAGCCCGGACAGGGCCCACGAGCAGTACTTC